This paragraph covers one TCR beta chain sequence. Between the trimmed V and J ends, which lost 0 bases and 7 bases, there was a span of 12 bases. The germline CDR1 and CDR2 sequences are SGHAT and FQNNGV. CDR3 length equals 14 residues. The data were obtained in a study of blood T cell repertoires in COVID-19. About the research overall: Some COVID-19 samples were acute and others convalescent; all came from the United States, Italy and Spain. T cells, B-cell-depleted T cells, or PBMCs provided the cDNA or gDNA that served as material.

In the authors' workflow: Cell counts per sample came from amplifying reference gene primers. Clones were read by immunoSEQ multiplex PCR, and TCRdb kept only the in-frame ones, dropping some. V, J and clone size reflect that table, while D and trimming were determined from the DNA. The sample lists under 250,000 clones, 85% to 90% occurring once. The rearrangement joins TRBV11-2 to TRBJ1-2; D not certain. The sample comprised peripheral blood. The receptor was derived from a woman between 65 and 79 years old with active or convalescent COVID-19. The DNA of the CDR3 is TGTGCCAGCAGCTTAGATACGGGGAGAAGTGGCTACACCTTC. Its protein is CASSLDTGRSGYTF.